Listed below are T cell receptor beta chains from one sample, sequenced in a study of T cell responses to AZD1222 COVID-19 vaccine. Using immunoSEQ multiplex PCR, the repertoire was profiled, and TCRdb retains in-frame clones only, with some absent. The table has around 120,000 clones, more than 70% seen once. The starting material was peripheral blood, obtained 28 days after the second AZD1222 dose. These receptors originate from an adult who received the AZD1222 COVID-19 vaccine. Each CDR3 is given with its conserved first and last residue. A D gene is named only where the DNA matches it firmly. Part of the rows lack a size; the others show once, few, many or a class for expanded clones.

TRBV3-1/TRBV3-2,.,TRBJ1-2,TRBD1,13,TGTGCCAGCAGCCCCGACAGGGCGAGAGGCTACACCTTC,CASSPDRARGYTF
TRBV19,.,TRBJ2-2,.,15,TGTGCCAGTAGTATAGCGGGAGATAACACCGGGGAGCTGTTTTTT,CASSIAGDNTGELFF
TRBV7-2,.,TRBJ2-3,.,14,TGTGCCAGCAGCTTAGCGCGATCGGCAGATACGCAGTATTTT,CASSLARSADTQYF
TRBV29-1,.,TRBJ1-1,.,12,.,CSVGPGTGSVFF
TRBV14,few,TRBJ1-2,.,14,TGTGCCAGCAGCCAAGAGGACAGCAACTATGGCTACACCTTC,CASSQEDSNYGYTF
TRBV28,.,TRBJ1-3,.,16,TGTGCCAGCAGTTTTATGGCGGCGAGGTCTGGAAACACCATATATTTT,CASSFMAARSGNTIYF
TRBV28,.,TRBJ1-2,.,13,TGTGCCAGCAGTTTATCCGGACCATATGGCTACACCTTC,CASSLSGPYGYTF
TRBV28,.,TRBJ1-3,.,15,TGTGCCAGCAGCTCCACTTTCGACAGAGGAAACACCATATATTTT,CASSSTFDRGNTIYF
TRBV7-3,few,TRBJ1-5,.,13,TGTGCCAGCAGCTTAATTTTGGGGGAGCCCCAGCATTTT,CASSLILGEPQHF
TRBV7-2,few,TRBJ1-6,.,13,TGTGCCAGCAGCTCCGCGCCCGCTTCACCCCTCCACTTT,CASSSAPASPLHF
TRBV3-1/TRBV3-2,.,TRBJ1-2,.,14,TGTGCCAGCAGCCAAGATAAGGGGTACGGCGGCTACACCTTC,CASSQDKGYGGYTF
TRBV27,.,TRBJ2-7,TRBD2,16,TGTGCCAGCAGTTCACGACTAGCGGGGGGCACCTACGAGCAGTACTTC,CASSSRLAGGTYEQYF
TRBV6-2/TRBV6-3,.,TRBJ1-1,.,14,TGTGCCAGCAGTCGGATGGGGGAGTACACTGAAGCTTTCTTT,CASSRMGEYTEAFF
TRBV27,.,TRBJ1-2,.,14,TGTGCCAGCAGTTCCGGACGTCGGCCCTATGGCTACACCTTC,CASSSGRRPYGYTF
TRBV21-1,.,TRBJ2-3,.,20,TGTGCCAGCAGCAAAACTGCCCTCCTCTCAGCGGGAGGTACCCCAGATACGCAGTATTTT,CASSKTALLSAGGTPDTQYF
TRBV29-1,.,TRBJ1-4,.,13,TGCAGCGTTCGGGACACCCCGCCACAAAAACTGTTTTTT,CSVRDTPPQKLFF
TRBV5-1,.,TRBJ2-7,TRBD2,13,TGCGCCAGCAGGTTGGGAGGGGTCCACGAGCAGTACTTC,CASRLGGVHEQYF
TRBV5-8,.,TRBJ2-7,.,14,TGTGCCAGCACAAGTGGACCTCTTCCCTACGAGCAGTACTTC,CASTSGPLPYEQYF
TRBV7-9,.,TRBJ1-1,TRBD1,18,TGTGCCAGCAGCCTCTCCCGGGACAGGGGGTATAGGAACACTGAAGCTTTCTTT,CASSLSRDRGYRNTEAFF
TRBV4-3,.,TRBJ1-6,.,13,TGCGCCAGCAGCCAAGGGAGTAATTCACCCCTCCACTTT,CASSQGSNSPLHF
TRBV5-4,.,TRBJ1-1,TRBD1,13,TGTGCCAGCACCAGGGACAGGGACACTGAAGCTTTCTTT,CASTRDRDTEAFF
TRBV7-9,.,TRBJ1-1,.,12,TGTGCCAGCGGATCTCGGGCACCTGAAGCTTTCTTT,CASGSRAPEAFF
TRBV6-4,.,TRBJ1-6,TRBD1,15,TGTGCCAGCAGTGCTGCGACAGGGGGGGATTCACCCCTCCACTTT,CASSAATGGDSPLHF